The TCR beta chain under discussion was sequenced for a study of sequential checkpoint blockade in melanoma (dated by TCRdb to between 2018 and 2021). For the wider study: Using 1:1 randomization, the trial assigned patients either to first-line nivolumab followed by ipilimumab (arm A) or to ipilimumab followed by nivolumab (arm B). For some 24 patients, matched tumor biopsies were obtained before treatment and at week 13, following single-agent nivolumab (arm A) or ipilimumab (arm B). About 80% of the matched tumor biopsy pairs taken before and after treatment were from the same lesion. TCRbeta immunosequencing was performed on DNA from fewer than 95 pretreatment melanoma tumor samples. Both trial sequences were followed by maintenance nivolumab. Overall study results and their limits: Tumor T-cell fraction and clonality were found to correlate with PD-L1 staining and CD8+ T-cell counts but not with mutational load. Validation of the response-prediction model combining TCR metrics and mutation burden is needed in larger, independent patient cohorts. Patients with increases in tumor T-cell fraction and clonality by week 13 were approximately 30 times more likely to achieve clinical benefit. Among patients in arm A, the nivolumab-first arm, pretreatment tumor TIL clonality was associated with response (P = .04). Within-arm analyses of tumor T-cell fraction were limited by small sample sizes and reduced statistical power.

This clone has just a few counts. Its antigen specificity is not known. Base qualities are not at hand, and no much larger clone is one base apart. The treatment or condition label of this sample denotes: randomized to nivolumab then ipilimumab (arm A) or the reverse (arm B). No trial patient had received prior DNA-damaging chemotherapy. The samples were obtained from melanoma patients enrolled in CheckMate 064, an open-label, randomized phase II trial testing sequential checkpoint blockade. Tumor TCR sequencing used genomic DNA from formalin-fixed paraffin-embedded (FFPE) tissue samples. V is pared back by 5 bases and J by 3 bases, with 16 bases lying between the germline termini. Based on the germline V gene, the CDR1 and CDR2 sequences are SGHNT and YENEEA. There are 15 amino acids in the CDR3, from cysteine to phenylalanine inclusive. Of all the DNA, just the CDR3 is kept, 45 bases in frame from base 1.

The immunoSEQ Assay was used to immunosequence TCRbeta CDR3 regions from genomic DNA. Prior to high-throughput sequencing, genomic DNA was amplified by bias-controlled multiplex PCR. From the authors' description of their analysis: To quantify the absolute abundance of each unique TCRbeta CDR3 region, the sequences were collapsed and filtered. Clonality, defined as 1 minus Pielou's evenness, was calculated using only productive rearrangements. Tumor T-cell fraction was calculated by normalizing TCRbeta template counts to usable DNA, which was estimated from several housekeeping genes. A previously published method was used to identify clones whose frequencies were significantly greater in on-treatment samples than in baseline samples. TCRdb took this table from immuneACCESS and kept in-frame rearrangements with V and J called. Such tables lack part of the clones; where checked against another copy, unresolved V genes explain under half of the gap, and the rest is unexplained. That table gives V, J and clone size, and the DNA gave D and trimming. For this sample the table gives about 10,000 clones, of which around 23% were detected only once. Roughly 13% of the sample is taken by the ten largest.

Here the sequenced sample was tumor tissue (inferred from file names), taken from a patient given nivolumab and ipilimumab in sequence. The clonotype comes from a human donor with melanoma. This receptor chain uses TRBV11-3 and TRBJ1-2; TRBD1 is perhaps the D gene, given 6 matching bases. The CDR3 in this case is CASSPKKGEDYGYTF. The nucleotides are TGTGCCAGCAGCCCTAAGAAGGGGGAGGACTATGGCTACACCTTC.